The clone carrying this T cell receptor beta chain showed up just once. The entry originates in a study of cytomegalovirus exposure and HLA in healthy donors. Sequenced by immunoSEQ multiplex PCR; TCRdb stores in-frame clones only, minus some. The sample carries about 100,000 clones, approximately 96% recorded once. This CDR3 region has 13 residues. The V gene lost 5 bases and the J gene lost 6 bases, with 11 bases spanning the gap. Germline lookup yields CDR1 MNHEY and CDR2 SVGAGI. The sample consisted of PBMCs. The TCR sequence derives from a woman aged 18-29 years in good health and CMV-seronegative. This chain links TRBV6-5 with TRBJ2-1; D is perhaps TRBD2 (6 bases). CDR3 DNA: TGTGCCAGCAGTCCCGGGACTCCCAATGAGCAGTTCTTC. Protein sequence: CASSPGTPNEQFF.